This is a list of T cell receptor beta chains from one sample in a study of T cells after yellow fever vaccination. From the 5' RACE reads, TCRdb called clonotypes with MiXCR, one entry per CDR3 protein. The profile shows approximately 96,000 distinct CDR3 sequences, about 8.2% of them singletons. The material sequenced was CD8+ T cells not binding an NS4B(214-222) dextramer, sorted from PBMCs, taken about 2 weeks after the first yellow fever vaccination. The receptors originated from a young man who received the YFV17D yellow fever vaccine. Each CDR3 is given with its conserved first and last residue. D genes are given only for firm matches. The listing skips clone size in some rows; elsewhere it reads once, few, many or a size class.

TRBD2 | few | TRBJ2-5 | TRBV4-2 | TGTGCCAGCAGCCTAGGTAGCGGGGGAGAGACCCAGTACTTC | CASSLGSGGETQYF
NA | many | TRBJ2-1 | TRBV7-9 | TGTGCCAGCAGCTCCCCCGGGGGCGCAGACAATGAGCAGTTCTTC | CASSSPGGADNEQFF
NA | NA | TRBJ2-5 | TRBV11-2 | TGTGCCAGCAGCTTAAGTTCCCCCTCGAAGACCCAGTACTTC | CASSLSSPSKTQYF
NA | NA | TRBJ1-2 | TRBV18 | TGTGCCAGCTCACCACCGGCGGCGGTCACTAACTATGGCTACACCTTC | CASSPPAAVTNYGYTF
NA | NA | TRBJ2-7 | TRBV20-1 | TGCAGTGCTAGAGGGGGAGGGGGATACTACGAGCAGTACTTC | CSARGGGGYYEQYF
TRBD1 | few | TRBJ1-4 | TRBV2 | TGTGCCAGCAGTGACGGGACAGGGGAAAAACTGTTTTTT | CASSDGTGEKLFF
TRBD1 | NA | TRBJ2-6 | TRBV6-2/TRBV6-3 | TGTGCCAGCAGCCTCAGGGGGTCCGGGGCCAACGTCCTGACTTTC | CASSLRGSGANVLTF
NA | once | TRBJ1-1 | TRBV29-1 | TGCAGCGTTGAATTAGCAGGGCGGAACGCTGAAGCTTTCTTT | CSVELAGRNAEAFF
TRBD2 | many | TRBJ2-5 | TRBV3-1 | TGTGCCAGCAGCCAAGTCCTAGCGGGGTTGCAAGAGACCCAGTACTTC | CASSQVLAGLQETQYF
NA | few | TRBJ2-2 | TRBV28 | TGTGCCAGCAGTTTCTATACCGGGGAGCTGTTTTTT | CASSFYTGELFF
NA | NA | TRBJ1-2 | TRBV6-5 | TGTGCCAGCAGTTCCTCAGAACGGGCCTATGGCTACACCTTC | CASSSSERAYGYTF
TRBD2 | NA | TRBJ2-2 | TRBV4-1 | TGCGCCAGCAGCCAAGATGACAGAGCGGGGTCTAGGGAGCTGTTTTTT | CASSQDDRAGSRELFF
NA | NA | TRBJ1-6 | TRBV7-9 | TGTGCCAGCAGCTTCGGTACGAAATCCCTCCACTTT | CASSFGTKSLHF
NA | few | TRBJ2-5 | TRBV5-1 | TGCGCCAGCAGCTCTCGACGGACCCAAGAGACCCAGTACTTC | CASSSRRTQETQYF
TRBD2 | NA | TRBJ2-5 | TRBV3-1 | TGTGCCAGCAGCCAAGATCCAGGGCGGGGGGGCAGAAAGACCCAGTACTTC | CASSQDPGRGGRKTQYF
NA | NA | TRBJ2-3 | TRBV7-2 | TGTGCCAGCAGCTGGCAGGGGAGCACAGATACGCAGTATTTT | CASSWQGSTDTQYF
NA | NA | TRBJ2-7 | TRBV6-2/TRBV6-3 | TGTGCCAGCAGTTACTCGGCTTGGGGGCCCTACGAGCAGTACTTC | CASSYSAWGPYEQYF
NA | few | TRBJ1-5 | TRBV7-2 | TGTGCCAGCAGCTTGTTTGACCTTGGCAATCAGCCCCAGCATTTT | CASSLFDLGNQPQHF
NA | NA | TRBJ2-7 | TRBV5-6 | TGTGCCAGCAGCTTGGGCCAGCGCGAGCAGTACTTC | CASSLGQREQYF
NA | few | TRBJ1-1 | TRBV7-3 | TGTGCCAGCAGCTTAACCGTAGGGGGAGACACTGAAGCTTTCTTT | CASSLTVGGDTEAFF
TRBD1 | NA | TRBJ2-3 | TRBV5-1 | TGCGCCAGCAGCTTGACCTCCGGGACAGGGACATTAACATCGCAGTATTTT | CASSLTSGTGTLTSQYF
NA | NA | TRBJ2-2 | TRBV27 | TGTGCCAGCAGTTTCGAGGTGGGCCCCAACACCGGGGAGCTGTTTTTT | CASSFEVGPNTGELFF
NA | NA | TRBJ2-5 | TRBV12-3/TRBV12-4 | TGTGCCAGCAGTTTTCAGTCGGCGGAACAAGAGACCCAGTACTTC | CASSFQSAEQETQYF
NA | few | TRBJ1-5 | TRBV4-1 | TGCGCCAGCAGCCCCCGGTCCGGAAACAATCAGCCCCAGCATTTT | CASSPRSGNNQPQHF
NA | few | TRBJ1-5 | TRBV7-8 | TGTGCCAGCAGCTTTGGATTTCTGGAAGGCAATCAGCCCCAGCATTTT | CASSFGFLEGNQPQHF
TRBD2 | few | TRBJ2-4 | TRBV3-1 | TGTGCCAGCAGCCACCGACTAGCGGCCCCCAATAACATTCAGTACTTC | CASSHRLAAPNNIQYF
NA | many | TRBJ2-7 | TRBV27 | TGTGCCAGCAGCCATGGGCCGTCCTACGAGCAGTACTTC | CASSHGPSYEQYF
TRBD1 | few | TRBJ1-2 | TRBV12-3/TRBV12-4 | TGTGCCAGCAGGGGGGACAGGGACGGAATCTATGGCTACACCTTC | CASRGDRDGIYGYTF
NA | few | TRBJ2-5 | TRBV29-1 | TGCAGCGTTGAAGATAGGAGAGTGGAAGAGACCCAGTACTTC | CSVEDRRVEETQYF
TRBD1 | many | TRBJ2-1 | TRBV7-7 | TGTGCTAGCAGCCTGCACCGGGACAGTATTAACAATGAGCAGTTCTTC | CASSLHRDSINNEQFF
NA | NA | TRBJ1-2 | TRBV6-5 | TGTGCCACCACTTGGGGACCTACAAGGAGCTTC | CATTWGPTRSF
TRBD2 | many | TRBJ2-1 | TRBV20-1 | TGCAGTGCTAGAGCGGGGACTAGCGGTCACAATGAGCAGTTCTTC | CSARAGTSGHNEQFF
NA | NA | TRBJ1-6 | TRBV7-2 | TGTGCCTCCGGCCGACCCGCTAATAATTCACCCCTCCACTTT | CASGRPANNSPLHF
NA | few | TRBJ2-2 | TRBV19 | TGTGCCAGTAGTCGGGACCGTACGGAAACCGGGGAGCTGTTTTTT | CASSRDRTETGELFF
NA | NA | TRBJ2-1 | TRBV6-2/TRBV6-3 | TGTGCCAGCAGTTACTCGGGCGACAGAACCTACTACAATGAGCAGTTCTTC | CASSYSGDRTYYNEQFF
TRBD2 | few | TRBJ2-2 | TRBV5-4 | TGTGCCAGCAGCCCCCCCCCGGGGGGGCAAACCGGGGAGCTGTTTTTT | CASSPPPGGQTGELFF
NA | many | TRBJ2-5 | TRBV7-2 | TGTGCCAGCAGCCCCCGGGCTTGGGAGACCCAGTACTTC | CASSPRAWETQYF
NA | few | TRBJ1-1 | TRBV4-1 | TGCGCCAGCAGCCAGACAGAGGCTACTGAAGCTTTCTTT | CASSQTEATEAFF
NA | few | TRBJ2-1 | TRBV19 | TGTGCCAGTAGTTCCCAGTCGTACAATGAGCAGTTCTTC | CASSSQSYNEQFF
NA | NA | TRBJ2-3 | TRBV10-3 | TGTGCCATCAGTGAGACAACAGATACGCAGTATTTT | CAISETTDTQYF
TRBD1 | NA | TRBJ2-1 | TRBV6-5 | TGTGCCAGCAGTTACTCCAACCGGGACAGGGGGTTCAATGAGCAGTTCTTC | CASSYSNRDRGFNEQFF
NA | few | TRBJ2-2 | TRBV6-4 | TGTGCCAGCAGTGTCCGAGACGGCGGAGAGCTGTTTTTT | CASSVRDGGELFF
NA | many | TRBJ1-5 | TRBV12-3/TRBV12-4 | TGTGCCAGCAGCTTTGGCCGCGAAGGGGTCAATCAGCCCCAGCATTTT | CASSFGREGVNQPQHF
NA | few | TRBJ1-1 | TRBV6-1 | TGTGCCAGCAGGGACAGTCTAGGGGGCACTGAAGCTTTCTTT | CASRDSLGGTEAFF
TRBD1 | NA | TRBJ2-3 | TRBV9 | TGTGCCAGCAGCGTTGGACAGGGAGATACGCAGTATTTT | CASSVGQGDTQYF
NA | many | TRBJ1-3 | TRBV5-1 | TGCGCCAGCAGCTTATTCGGTTGGAGAAACACCATATATTTT | CASSLFGWRNTIYF
TRBD1 | NA | TRBJ1-5 | TRBV4-1 | TGCGCCAGCAGCCAACAGACAGGGAGGGCTCAGCCCCAGCATTTT | CASSQQTGRAQPQHF
NA | NA | TRBJ1-2 | TRBV5-1 | TGCGCCAGCAGCCCGCGTTCAGGGAACTATGGCTACACCTTC | CASSPRSGNYGYTF
NA | many | TRBJ2-2 | TRBV27 | TGTGCCAGCACCCATACGTACACCGGGGAGCTGTTTTTT | CASTHTYTGELFF
TRBD1 | few | TRBJ1-1 | TRBV12-3/TRBV12-4 | TGTGCCAGCAGAGACTCCGGGACAGGGTACACTGAAGCTTTCTTT | CASRDSGTGYTEAFF
NA | few | TRBJ2-5 | TRBV6-5 | TGTGCCAGCAGTTACGATCTCGGGGGGACCCAGTACTTC | CASSYDLGGTQYF
NA | NA | TRBJ1-5 | TRBV19 | TGTGCCAGTAGCCGGACAACTAATAATCAGCCCCAGCATTTT | CASSRTTNNQPQHF
NA | few | TRBJ2-7 | TRBV7-9 | TGTGCCAGCGGCCCACCCACAGGGTCTAGCTCCTACGAGCAGTACTTC | CASGPPTGSSSYEQYF